This T cell receptor (beta chain) stems from a study of cytomegalovirus exposure and HLA in healthy donors. The study's findings and limits: An observed cluster of highly shared sequence variants was recorded as a likely sequencing artifact. Associated with HLA alleles at 0.05 false discovery rate in a later analysis were approximately 17,000 TCR beta sequences. It was assumed in the presence/absence analyses that sequencing depth was roughly uniform across donors.

CDR1 is MNHEY, CDR2 SMNVEV, per germline (reference sequence). The J segment lost 1 base and the V segment lost 5 bases, leaving 9 bases of the junction unmatched. The length of the CDR3 is 16 residues. A word on this clone: The antigen is unknown.

The primer mix had 60 Vbeta and 13 Jbeta primers. Produced via immunoSEQ multiplex PCR; TCRdb's table is partial and in-frame only. The sample shows around 180,000 clones, 80% of them seen only once. This clonotype was sampled from a man aged 25 to 45 in good health and CMV-seropositive. Source material: PBMCs. The chain has TRBV27 and TRBJ2-3; 7 nucleotides line up with TRBD2. The CDR3 is CASSPLGSGGTDTQYF. CDR3 nucleotide sequence: TGTGCCAGCAGTCCGCTGGGGAGCGGGGGCACAGATACGCAGTATTTT.